Presented here are 17 T cell receptor beta chains from one specimen sequenced in a study of blood T cell repertoires in COVID-19 (dated by TCRdb to the early 2020s). The method behind the library was the immunoSEQ multiplex PCR assay. As stored in TCRdb, this immuneACCESS dataset retains in-frame rearrangements with V and J assigned. A fraction of the clones does not appear; measured against another copy, unresolved V genes explain less than half of the discrepancy, and the remainder lacks a known reason. For this sample the table gives 300,000 to 400,000 clones, of which around 86% were detected only once. The ten largest make up about 4% of the sample. The source material was PBMCs or T cells enriched from blood (not recorded which). These receptor sequences come from a woman aged 40 to 49 with acute COVID-19.

This clone was detected once. The chain couples TRBV5-3 to TRBJ2-4, with a tentative D call TRBD1 (7 bases). TRBV5-3 is an ORF, and what it does is uncertain. V gave up 4 bases and J gave up 0 bases, with 23 bases separating them. The CDR3 extends over 19 amino acids. CDR3 region: CARSAGTAQSGLAKNIQYF. DNA of the CDR3: TGTGCCAGAAGCGCGGGGACAGCCCAAAGTGGGCTAGCCAAAAACATTCAGTACTTC.

The chain uses TRBV11-2 and TRBJ2-7; weak D call: TRBD2 (7 bases). V was trimmed by 7 bases and J by 3 bases, leaving 22 bases between them. Germline V gene lookup returns CDR1 SGHAT and CDR2 FQNNGV. The CDR3 contains 16 residues. The CDR3 protein is CASTLRGGRQDYEQYF. CDR3 in DNA: TGTGCCAGCACACTTAGGGGGGGGCGACAGGACTACGAGCAGTACTTC.

The gene calls are TRBV5-5 and TRBJ1-4, with TRBD1 matching 9 bases. This CDR3 contains 19 residues. Unmatched junction bases numbered 14, after V lost 0 bases and J lost 5 bases. Germline loops: CDR1 SGHKS, CDR2 YYEKEE (reference sequence). Written as DNA, the CDR3 is TGTGCCAGCAGCTTGGGGGTGGGGACAGGGCAACAAGTGAATGAAAAACTGTTTTTT. It yields the protein CASSLGVGTGQQVNEKLFF.

CDR3 protein: CASSLEPDRGKETQYF. CDR3 in DNA: TGTGCCAGCAGCCTAGAGCCGGACAGGGGCAAAGAGACCCAGTACTTC. V gene TRBV4-2 combines with J gene TRBJ2-5; TRBD1 matches at 9 bases. The length of the CDR3 is 16 residues. Germline values: CDR1 LGHNA, CDR2 YNFKEQ. The J segment lost 3 bases and the V segment lost 4 bases, leaving 9 bases of the junction unmatched.

This chain uses TRBV7-9 with TRBJ2-1; the D gene is possibly TRBD2 (5 bases). This CDR3 is built from 13 residues. Trimming cost V 3 bases and J 7 bases, with 10 bases left between them. Germline V gene lookup returns CDR1 SEHNR and CDR2 FQNEAQ (reference sequence). The CDR3 DNA is TGTGCCAGCAGCTTGGACGGGGTGAATGAGCAGTTCTTC. Its protein is CASSLDGVNEQFF.

This clone was counted a few times. This rearrangement joins TRBV11-2 to TRBJ1-1; D call uncertain. V gave up 1 base and J gave up 1 base, with 13 bases separating them. The CDR3 extends over 16 amino acids. Germline CDR1 SGHAT, CDR2 FQNNGV. The CDR3 region has the DNA TGTGCCAGCAGCTTAGGGGCTCGGCGGGGGAACACTGAAGCTTTCTTT. Translation gives CASSLGARRGNTEAFF.

The chain couples TRBV10-3 to TRBJ2-7, with TRBD2 identical over 10 bases. From germline, CDR1 is ENHRY and CDR2 SYGVKD. The CDR3 loop spans 14 amino acids. Germline trimming cut 6 bases from V and 3 bases from J; bases unmatched to any gene: 5. The CDR3 sequence: CAIRAASGSYEQYF. The CDR3 bases are TGTGCCATCAGGGCGGCTAGCGGGAGCTACGAGCAGTACTTC.

To note about this clone: Other DNA sequences of this sample code for an identical CDR3. The chain recombines TRBV7-3 with TRBJ1-1; perhaps TRBD1 as D (5 bases). The V and J ends lost 5 bases and 2 bases respectively, with 9 bases between them. CDR1 is SGHTA and CDR2 is FQGTGA in the germline V gene. The CDR3 loop spans 13 amino acids. This CDR3 reads CASSPGGNTEAFF. The CDR3 DNA reads as TGTGCCAGCAGCCCCGGGGGAAACACTGAAGCTTTCTTT.

The CDR3 bases are TGTGCCAGCAGCTTGGGTACGGACAGGAGAGAGCAGTACTTC. Amino acid sequence: CASSLGTDRREQYF. The gene calls are TRBV5-4 and TRBJ2-7; the match to TRBD1 covers 7 bases. Trimming removed 0 bases from V and 7 bases from J; junction bases left unmatched: 7. Germline loops: CDR1 SGHNT, CDR2 YYREEE (reference sequence). This CDR3 is built from 14 residues.

V and J are TRBV7-6 and TRBJ2-1; tentative D call: TRBD1 (5 bases). The length of the CDR3 is 16 residues. V was clipped by 5 bases and J by 4 bases, with 18 bases between them. The germline V gene has CDR1 SGHVS and CDR2 FNYEAQ. The CDR3 protein is CASSPWGGKGYNEQFF. The CDR3 bases are TGTGCCAGCAGCCCCTGGGGCGGTAAGGGTTACAATGAGCAGTTCTTC.

This rearrangement joins TRBV7-8 to TRBJ1-6; D uncertain. From germline, CDR1 is SGHVS and CDR2 FQNEAQ. There are 16 residues in the CDR3. V was trimmed by 3 bases and J by 0 bases, leaving 9 bases between them. CDR3 sequence reads: CASSLEGSSYNSPLHF. The CDR3, as DNA: TGTGCCAGCAGCTTGGAAGGGAGCTCCTATAATTCACCCCTCCACTTT.

The J gene is TRBJ1-4, the V gene TRBV5-1; no firm D call. CDR3 size: 14 residues. V gave up 4 bases and J gave up 4 bases, with 11 bases separating them. Germline CDR1 is SGHRS and CDR2 is YFSETQ. This chain's CDR3 is CASSGTGFNEKLFF. In DNA, the CDR3 is TGCGCCAGCAGCGGAACCGGGTTTAATGAAAAACTGTTTTTT.

This clone was picked up one time. V and J are TRBV21-1 and TRBJ1-5. TRBV21-1 has pseudogene status. The CDR3 has 21 residues. The CDR3 region has the DNA TGTGCCAGCAGCAGACAAAGAAGGAGGTGGGGGGGGCGCAGGAGCAATCAGCCCCAGCATTTT. Translating gives CASSRQRRRWGGRRSNQPQHF.

The genes are TRBV19 and TRBJ1-2; D gene uncertain. In germline, CDR1 is LNHDA, CDR2 SQIVND (reference sequence). The CDR3 has 14 residues. V was pared by 3 bases and J by 1 base, with 9 bases between. The CDR3 here is CASSMMGVNYGYTF. The CDR3 nucleotides are TGTGCCAGTAGTATGATGGGAGTTAACTATGGCTACACCTTC.

The chain recombines TRBV5-5 with TRBJ2-7; D perhaps matches TRBD2 (6 bases). This CDR3 is built from 13 residues. From germline, CDR1 is SGHKS and CDR2 YYEKEE (reference sequence). Trimming left V 2 bases short and J 8 bases short, with 14 bases between. CDR3 nucleotide sequence: TGTGCCAGCAGCTTAGCGCGGGGCCCTCAGCAGTACTTC. Amino acids: CASSLARGPQQYF.

The gene calls are TRBV7-2 and TRBJ2-2; maybe TRBD2 (7 bases). This CDR3 is built from 17 residues. V lost 2 bases and J 7 bases, leaving 20 bases between the germline ends. Germline V CDR1 and CDR2: SGHTA, FQGNSA. CDR3 sequence: CASSLWMDRREVGELFF. The CDR3, as DNA: TGTGCCAGCAGCTTATGGATGGACAGACGGGAGGTCGGGGAGCTGTTTTTT.

This chain joins TRBV7-9 and TRBJ1-2; 11 bases fit TRBD1. V dropped 5 bases and J dropped 8; count of bases not matched to a gene: 7. This CDR3 is 14 amino acids long. The germline V gene has CDR1 SEHNR and CDR2 FQNEAQ (reference sequence). The CDR3 sequence is CASSPGTGGYGYTF. The CDR3 DNA reads as TGTGCCAGCAGCCCCGGGACAGGGGGATACGGCTACACCTTC.